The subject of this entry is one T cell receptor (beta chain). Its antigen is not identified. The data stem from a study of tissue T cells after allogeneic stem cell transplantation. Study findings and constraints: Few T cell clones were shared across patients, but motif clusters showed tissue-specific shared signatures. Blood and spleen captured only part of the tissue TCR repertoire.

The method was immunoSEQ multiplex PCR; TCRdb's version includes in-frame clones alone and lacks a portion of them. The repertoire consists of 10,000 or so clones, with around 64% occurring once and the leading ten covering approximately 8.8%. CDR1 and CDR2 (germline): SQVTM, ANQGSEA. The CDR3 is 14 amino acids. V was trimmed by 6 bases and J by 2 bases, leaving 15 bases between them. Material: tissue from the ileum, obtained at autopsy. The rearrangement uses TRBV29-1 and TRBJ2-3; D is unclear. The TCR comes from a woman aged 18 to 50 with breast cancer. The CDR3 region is CSVDLIGNTDTQYF. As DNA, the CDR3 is TGCAGCGTGGACCTAATCGGAAACACAGATACGCAGTATTTT.